Sequencing of this T cell receptor (beta chain) was carried out in a study of CD8+ T cells in alopecia areata. Study-wide results and limits: It was observed that many expanded lesional clones persisted in scalp and blood during tofacitinib. The presence of one nonresponder keeps the tie between baseline CD8+ expansion and response uncertain.

Investigators isolated RNA and reverse transcribed it into cDNA to act as the sequencing template. The table came from immunoSEQ multiplex PCR; TCRdb's copy has only in-frame clones and leaves some out. The table includes 190,000 or so clones, around 56% detected once. This clone occurred a few times. The antigen remains undetermined. Treatment in this sample: oral pan-JAK inhibitor, 5-10 mg twice daily. Lesional scalp punch biopsies and peripheral blood were collected from alopecia areata patients. With 1 base removed from V and 3 bases from J, the gap between germline ends came to 13 bases. The CDR3 covers 14 residues. CDR1 GTSNPN and CDR2 SVGIG come from the germline V gene (reference sequence).

The source material was CD4+ T cells sorted from blood, sampled at week 4, from a patient treated with tofacitinib. The clonotype originates from a human donor with alopecia areata. The chain combines TRBV30 with TRBJ2-7; a possible D gene is TRBD1 (6 bases). The CDR3 spells CAWSGEGGLYEQYF. In nucleotides, the CDR3 is TGTGCCTGGAGTGGAGAAGGGGGTCTCTACGAGCAGTACTTC.